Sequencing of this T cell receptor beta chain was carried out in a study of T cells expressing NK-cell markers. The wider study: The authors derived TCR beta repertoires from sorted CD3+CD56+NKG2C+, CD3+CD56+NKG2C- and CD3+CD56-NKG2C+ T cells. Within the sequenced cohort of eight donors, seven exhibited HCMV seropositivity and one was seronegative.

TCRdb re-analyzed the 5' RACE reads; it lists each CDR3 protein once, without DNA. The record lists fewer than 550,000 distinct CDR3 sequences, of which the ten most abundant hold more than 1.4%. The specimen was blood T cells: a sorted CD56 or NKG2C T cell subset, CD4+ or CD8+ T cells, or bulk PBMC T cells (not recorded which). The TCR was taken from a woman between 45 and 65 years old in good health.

Here the CDR3 reads CASSEVVGKWETQYF. The chain recombines TRBV25-1 with TRBJ2-5. The CDR3 is 15 residues long. CDR1 and CDR2 (germline): MGHDK, SYGVNS.